The 29 T cell receptor beta chains below all came from one sample that was sequenced in a study of T-cell memory formation after mild COVID-19. TCRdb passed the 5' RACE reads through MiXCR, listing each CDR3 protein once. This table holds 250,000 to 350,000 distinct CDR3 sequences, around 15% found once. Sequences were obtained from PBMCs or a T cell subset sorted from them (not recorded which). The receptors were gathered from a man younger than 30 who had mild COVID-19 (a few samples of this study predate the infection). Cell type and time point are not known.

The rearrangement uses TRBV7-8 and TRBJ2-3, with D perhaps matching TRBD2 (6 bases). CDR3 length: 14 amino acids. Trimming left V 4 bases short and J 2 bases short, with 10 bases between. The germline gives CDR1 SGHVS, CDR2 FQNEAQ. CDR3 sequence reads: CASSSRGFTDTQYF. The CDR3 DNA reads TGTGCCAGCAGCTCCCGGGGGTTCACAGATACGCAGTATTTT.

The V gene is TRBV30, the J gene TRBJ2-7, with a weak D call TRBD1 (5 bases). This CDR3 has 15 residues. Germline V gives CDR1 GTSNPN, CDR2 SVGIG (reference sequence). V was trimmed by 3 bases and J by 0 bases, leaving 15 bases between them. The CDR3 bases are TGTGCCTGGAGCGGACCAGGGATGGGCTCCTACGAGCAGTACTTC. It codes for CAWSGPGMGSYEQYF.

The V call is TRBV24-1, the J call TRBJ2-5, with 11 bases lining up with TRBD1. V lost 2 bases to trimming and J lost 5 bases; unmatched junction nucleotides: 3. From germline, CDR1 is KGHDR and CDR2 SFDVKD. This CDR3 contains 15 residues. This CDR3 is CATSDSGTGGETQYF. The DNA of the CDR3 is TGTGCCACCAGTGATTCCGGGACAGGGGGTGAGACCCAGTACTTC.

The chain joins TRBV10-3 to TRBJ1-1; D is ambiguous. Trimming pared 2 bases from V and 4 bases from J, leaving 8 bases between. CDR1 ENHRY and CDR2 SYGVKD come from the germline V gene. The CDR3 runs 13 residues. The CDR3, as DNA: TGTGCCATCAGTGAGCTTAAGGGCACTGAAGCTTTCTTT. This translates into CAISELKGTEAFF.

This clonotype was seen a handful of times. The rearrangement links TRBV11-2 to TRBJ2-7, with D possibly being TRBD2 (5 bases). This CDR3 region has 19 residues. V was shortened by 1 base and J by 5 bases, with 27 bases between the two germline ends. The germline V gene encodes CDR1 SGHAT and CDR2 FQNNGV. The CDR3 DNA sequence: TGTGCCAGCAGCTTAGGGCGAAGTGGAGGTTGGTTTTTCTTGGACGAGCAGTACGTC. This gives the protein CASSLGRSGGWFFLDEQYV.

This clonotype was observed at least ten times. The chain has TRBV11-2 and TRBJ2-5, with D tentatively TRBD2 (6 bases). The germline V gene encodes CDR1 SGHAT and CDR2 FQNNGV. The V and J ends lost 7 bases and 0 bases respectively, with 9 bases between them. The CDR3 length is 13 residues. CDR3 in amino acids: CASNLAHQETQYF. CDR3 in DNA: TGTGCCAGCAATCTAGCGCACCAAGAGACCCAGTACTTC.

The chain has TRBV6-5 and TRBJ1-6; no reliable D call. The CDR3 runs to 14 residues. The germline V gene has CDR1 MNHEY and CDR2 SVGAGI. The ends were cut back, 6 bases at V and 6 bases at J, with 12 bases in the middle. DNA of the CDR3: TGTGCCAGCAGACTAGGACCGATTAATTCACCCCTCCACTTT. Translated, it gives CASRLGPINSPLHF.

This clonotype was observed a few times. J is TRBJ2-7 and V is TRBV6-6; 10 nucleotides agree with TRBD1. Germline CDR1 and CDR2: MNHNY and SVGAGI (reference sequence). This CDR3 spans 15 amino acids. V was pared by 6 bases and J by 1 base, with 6 bases of the junction left unmatched. The CDR3 loop is CASSSGTGDSYEQYF. The CDR3 nucleotides are TGTGCCAGCAGCTCCGGGACAGGGGATTCCTACGAGCAGTACTTC.

The gene calls are TRBV7-6 and TRBJ2-2; D gene ambiguous. Germline lookup yields CDR1 SGHVS and CDR2 FNYEAQ. V dropped 4 bases and J dropped 6 bases, with 15 bases sitting between them. The CDR3 length is 15 residues. The CDR3 DNA reads TGTGCCAGCAGCTCCCACTTACTCGCCTCCGGGGAGCTGTTTTTT. Translation gives CASSSHLLASGELFF.

The V gene is TRBV5-6, the J gene TRBJ2-7; 8 bases are a match to TRBD1. V lost 0 bases to trimming and J lost 2 bases; unmatched junction nucleotides: 10. Germline-derived CDR1 and CDR2 are SGHDT and YYEEEE. There are 17 residues in the CDR3. CDR3 protein: CASSLEFGTGFAYEQYV. The CDR3 DNA is TGTGCCAGCAGCTTGGAGTTTGGGACAGGTTTTGCCTACGAGCAGTACGTC.

At least ten counts were recorded for this clonotype. The chain recombines TRBV6-2 or TRBV6-3 with TRBJ1-6, with 7 bases lining up with TRBD1. CDR3 length: 13 residues. The V gene's germline CDR1 is MNHEY and CDR2 SVGEGT. Trimming cost V 6 bases and J 7 bases; bases outside gene matches: 3. CDR3: CASSRDSNSPLHF. The CDR3 DNA is TGTGCCAGCAGCCGGGACAGCAATTCACCCCTCCACTTT.

The V and J genes are TRBV6-5 and TRBJ2-6, with D tentatively TRBD2 (5 bases). Per germline, CDR1 MNHEY and CDR2 SVGAGI. This CDR3 is built from 16 residues. The V gene lost 7 bases and the J gene lost 3 bases, with 16 bases spanning the gap. Here the CDR3 reads CASNPRTGSGANVLTF. The CDR3 DNA reads TGTGCCAGCAACCCGAGAACGGGGAGTGGGGCCAACGTCCTGACTTTC.

This clonotype was found a few times. J is TRBJ2-3 and V is TRBV6-5; D is unresolved. The CDR3 extends over 15 amino acids. Trimming took off 6 bases at V and 1 base at J, with 14 bases between the two ends. CDR1 is MNHEY, CDR2 SVGAGI, per germline. DNA of the CDR3: TGTGCCAGCAGCCTTCCCTCTTCCGGCACAGATACGCAGTATTTT. Translating it yields CASSLPSSGTDTQYF.

This clonotype was seen once. Possible read error: a much larger clone is one base away. The CDR3 carries no conserved terminal phenylalanine or tryptophan, so it likely arises from a read error. The chain joins TRBV7-9 to TRBJ2-5; D unclear. V shed 3 bases and J shed 4 bases, with 15 bases lying between them. CDR1 and CDR2 from the germline V gene are SEHNR and FQNEAQ (reference sequence). The CDR3 is 15 residues long. This CDR3 is CASSFLSLASETQYI. The CDR3 DNA sequence: TGTGCCAGCAGCTTTCTCTCGTTGGCCTCAGAGACCCAGTACATC.

The chain carries TRBV12-3 or TRBV12-4 and TRBJ1-1, with 7 bases identical to TRBD1. This CDR3 contains 16 residues. V lost 6 bases and J lost 4; bases outside the gene matches: 14. The CDR3 protein is CASSPIIRGDSTEAFF. CDR3 bases: TGTGCCAGCAGCCCGATCATAAGGGGGGACAGCACTGAAGCTTTCTTT.

There are many counts of this clonotype. The rearrangement links TRBV7-2 to TRBJ1-1; TRBD1 might be the D (5 bases). The CDR3 has 13 amino acids. V was trimmed by 5 bases and J by 2 bases, leaving 9 bases between them. Per the germline V gene, CDR1 is SGHTA and CDR2 is FQGNSA. The DNA for the CDR3 is TGTGCCAGCAGCAAAGACAGTAACACTGAAGCTTTCTTT. Translation gives CASSKDSNTEAFF.

This clonotype turned up a few times. The CDR3 spells CASSAGTSNQPQHF. In DNA, the CDR3 is TGTGCCAGCAGTGCGGGGACAAGCAATCAGCCCCAGCATTTT. The rearrangement joins TRBV6-5 to TRBJ1-5; TRBD1 is a possible D gene (6 bases). Germline CDR1 MNHEY, CDR2 SVGAGI. The V and J ends lost 5 bases and 1 base respectively, with 9 bases between them. The CDR3 runs 14 residues.

The J gene is TRBJ1-2, the V gene TRBV7-9; 10 positions agree with TRBD1. Trimming cost V 4 bases and J 8 bases; bases outside gene matches: 7. The CDR3 runs to 14 residues. The V gene's germline CDR1 is SEHNR and CDR2 FQNEAQ (reference sequence). The CDR3 bases are TGTGCCAGCAGCTCGACAGGGGGCGTGAAGGGCTACACCTTC. It specifies CASSSTGGVKGYTF.

This clonotype was picked up many times. The chain couples TRBV18 to TRBJ2-1; a possible D gene is TRBD2 (6 bases). This CDR3 has 17 amino acids. Germline V gene lookup returns CDR1 KGHSH and CDR2 LQKENI. The V end was cut by 2 bases, the J end by 0 bases, with 14 bases between. The CDR3: CASSPGDGGASYNEQFF. As DNA, the CDR3 is TGTGCCAGCTCACCAGGGGACGGAGGGGCCTCCTACAATGAGCAGTTCTTC. Combining the CDR3 with reference TRBV18 and TRBJ2-1 gives the whole variable domain NAGVMQNPRHLVRRRGQEARLRCSPMKGHSHVYWYRQLPEEGLKFMVYLQKENIIDESGMPKERFSAEFPKEGPSILRIQQVVRGDSAAYFCASSPGDGGASYNEQFFGPGTRLTVL.

This clonotype has only a few counts. The chain couples TRBV7-2 to TRBJ1-6; D is unclear. This CDR3 has 12 amino acids. V lost 6 bases to trimming and J lost 9 bases, with 9 bases between them. Looked up from germline, CDR1 is SGHTA and CDR2 is FQGNSA. CDR3 amino acids: CASRHYGSPLHF. The DNA for the CDR3 is TGTGCCAGCAGACACTACGGTTCACCCCTCCACTTT.

This clonotype was counted at least ten times. The chain has TRBV5-6 and TRBJ2-5, with 8 bases fitting TRBD1. With V trimmed by 3 bases and J by 2 bases, 3 bases remained unmatched. Germline V gene sequence: CDR1 SGHDT, CDR2 YYEEEE. The CDR3 totals 14 residues. CDR3 residues: CASSSYRGQETQYF. The CDR3 coding sequence is TGTGCCAGCAGCTCATACAGGGGGCAAGAGACCCAGTACTTC.

The chain is built from TRBV5-1 and TRBJ2-2; 8 bases are a match to TRBD2. With 4 bases clipped from V and 1 base from J, the junction kept 9 bases outside the gene matches. The CDR3 runs to 17 residues. Germline V gives CDR1 SGHRS, CDR2 YFSETQ. CDR3 nucleotide sequence: TGCGCCAGCAGCGGCCCCGGCGGGGGGCTGAACACCGGGGAGCTGTTTTTT. This encodes CASSGPGGGLNTGELFF.

The chain has TRBV30 and TRBJ1-2; D perhaps matches TRBD1 (5 bases). The CDR3 consists of 13 residues. Germline CDR1 is GTSNPN and CDR2 is SVGIG (reference sequence). Deletions cut 3 bases from V and 5 bases from J, with 13 bases between. In DNA, the CDR3 is TGTGCCTGGAGAGAGGCAGGGAGATATGGCTACACCTTC. Its translation is CAWREAGRYGYTF.

A few counts support this clonotype. The rearrangement joins TRBV7-2 to TRBJ1-2; TRBD1 is a possible D gene (6 bases). The germline V and J ends were trimmed by 1 base and 5 bases, with 14 bases remaining between them. Germline CDR1 SGHTA, CDR2 FQGNSA. The CDR3 runs 15 residues. The CDR3 protein is CASSLGGGRHYGYTF. The DNA of the CDR3 is TGTGCCAGCAGCTTAGGCGGGGGGCGCCATTATGGCTACACCTTC.

This clonotype has a handful of counts. The chain links TRBV21-1 to TRBJ2-1. TRBV21-1 is labeled a pseudogene. The CDR3 length is 13 residues. The CDR3 reads CASSKAPYNEQFF. The CDR3 DNA reads TGTGCCAGCAGCAAAGCTCCATACAATGAGCAGTTCTTC.

J is TRBJ2-5 and V is TRBV6-2 or TRBV6-3; 9 nucleotides agree with TRBD2. The ends lost 6 bases at V and 1 base at J; junction bases unmatched: 6. CDR1 and CDR2 (germline): MNHEY, SVGEGT. The CDR3 is made up of 15 amino acids. The CDR3 DNA reads TGTGCCAGCAGACGATTTAGCGGGAGCCAAGAGACCCAGTACTTC. It specifies CASRRFSGSQETQYF.

In regard to this clonotype: The junction departs from germline at one end; a sequencing error may be responsible. The DNA of the CDR3 is TGTGCCAGCAGTTTTGTGTACTCCCATCAGCCCCATCATTTT. It encodes CASSFVYSHQPHHF. The genes are TRBV28 and TRBJ1-5; D not resolved. This CDR3 comprises 14 residues. Looked up from germline, CDR1 is MDHEN and CDR2 is SYDVKM.

The J gene is TRBJ1-1, the V gene TRBV6-1; possibly TRBD1 for D (6 bases). Germline values: CDR1 MNHNS, CDR2 SASEGT. Trimming took 1 base from V and 8 from J, leaving 17 bases between them. This CDR3 is 15 amino acids long. The CDR3 nucleotides read TGTGCCAGCAGTGAAGGACGGGGGGGCCCCTCCGAAGCTTTCTTT. Translated: CASSEGRGGPSEAFF.

This clonotype was counted a few times. This sequence joins TRBV15 and TRBJ2-2, with 7 bases matching TRBD2. Germline V gene lookup returns CDR1 LNHNV and CDR2 YYDKDF (reference sequence). This CDR3 has 16 residues. V was pared by 1 base and J by 6 bases, with 8 bases of the junction left unmatched. The CDR3 DNA reads as TGTGCCACCAGCAGAGCCGGGACTACCATCTCCGGGGAGCTGTTTTTT. This gives the protein CATSRAGTTISGELFF.